This T cell receptor (beta chain) derives from a study of resident and recirculating memory T cells in vitiligo. Study-wide points: No unique dominant TCR clone was found in vitiligo lesions.

Stable vitiligo meant no lesion change over the previous 6 months. Confetti depigmentation, marking active vitiligo, was absent in these patients. As regards this clone: The target antigen is unknown.

Clones were sequenced by immunoSEQ multiplex PCR, and TCRdb holds only the in-frame ones, with some missing. The repertoire has around 70,000 clones, approximately 89% of them found once; the top ten carry around 4.9%. CDR1 is WNHNN and CDR2 is SYGVQD in the germline V gene (reference sequence). The CDR3 sequence is 14 residues long. Deletions cut 11 bases from V and 0 bases from J, with 17 bases between. The chain has TRBV10-1 and TRBJ2-7, with D tentatively TRBD2 (5 bases). The source of this sequence is a male donor with vitiligo. The sample consisted of blood. The CDR3 reads CASTGWTSSYEQYF. The CDR3 DNA sequence: TGCGCCTCAACCGGGTGGACTTCCTCCTACGAGCAGTACTTC.